This T cell receptor beta chain was sequenced for a study of PD-1 blockade in classical Hodgkin lymphoma. Study background: Intravenous infusions of nivolumab 3 mg/kg reached patients every 2 weeks.

A note on this clone: Its antigen is not known.

Method: immunoSEQ multiplex PCR; TCRdb's copy keeps in-frame clones and lacks some. The sample carries under 40,000 clones, around 76% recorded once. In every patient, relapse followed autologous stem cell transplantation, while exposure to brentuximab vedotin differed. General study results and limits: Nivolumab starters within 1 year of ASCT were excluded. Newly diagnosed patients reportedly had lower baseline TCR diversity than healthy donors.

This CDR3 has 12 residues. Germline lookup yields CDR1 SGHTA and CDR2 FQGNSA. V lost 4 bases, J lost 2 bases, and 2 bases lay in between. This sequence joins TRBV7-2 and TRBJ2-2; D call uncertain. The receptor's source is a human donor with classical Hodgkin lymphoma. The sequencing used peripheral blood mononuclear cells (PBMCs), collected before the second cycle of nivolumab. DNA for the CDR3: TGTGCCAGCAGCTACAACACCGGGGAGCTGTTTTTT. Protein sequence: CASSYNTGELFF.